A single sample gave rise to the 7 T cell receptor beta chains below, sequenced in a study of EBV T-cell therapy then PD-1 blockade in nasopharyngeal carcinoma. Treatment of the sample: AdE1-LMPpoly-expanded autologous EBV-specific T-cell therapy followed by anti-PD-1 nivolumab. Their target antigens are unknown. The table came from immunoSEQ multiplex PCR; TCRdb's copy has only in-frame clones and leaves some out. The repertoire has about 23,000 clones, 84% of them found once; the top ten carry around 28%. The material sequenced was CD8+ T cells from blood, taken around day 58 from a patient whose treatment included autologous EBV-specific T cells and nivolumab. These receptors were taken from a man aged 35 to 55 with nasopharyngeal carcinoma.

CDR3 coding DNA: TGTGCCACCAGCAGAGATGGGAGGGGTCCTTTGAACACCGGGGAGCTGTTTTTT. It specifies CATSRDGRGPLNTGELFF. The chain links TRBV15 to TRBJ2-2; TRBD2 matches 7 bases. J was trimmed by 1 base and V by 0 bases; bases with no gene match: 8. CDR1 and CDR2 (germline): LNHNV, YYDKDF (reference sequence). This CDR3 is 18 amino acids long.

The genes are TRBV4-3 and TRBJ1-2; D gene uncertain. V was clipped by 1 base and J by 2 bases, with 5 bases between them. The CDR3 is made up of 13 amino acids. Germline assignment: CDR1 LGHNA and CDR2 YSLEER. The CDR3 sequence: CASSQGQNYGYTF. In DNA, the CDR3 is TGCGCCAGCAGCCAAGGCCAGAACTATGGCTACACCTTC.

The chain links TRBV5-6 to TRBJ2-5; D is perhaps TRBD1 or TRBD2 (5 bases each). The V end was cut by 0 bases, the J end by 4 bases, with 10 bases between. In germline, CDR1 is SGHDT, CDR2 YYEEEE. The CDR3 extends over 14 amino acids. CDR3 in amino acids: CASSLDGGRETQYF. CDR3 DNA sequence: TGTGCCAGCAGCTTGGATGGGGGAAGAGAGACCCAGTACTTC.

This chain joins TRBV7-9 and TRBJ2-1; D gene uncertain. Germline lookup yields CDR1 SEHNR and CDR2 FQNEAQ (reference sequence). The length of the CDR3 is 11 residues. Trimming took off 3 bases at V and 9 bases at J, with 6 bases between the two ends. CDR3 protein: CASSFLGEQFF. The CDR3, as DNA: TGTGCCAGCAGCTTTTTAGGTGAGCAGTTCTTC.

This chain joins TRBV7-6 and TRBJ2-3, with TRBD2 identical over 10 bases. Germline CDR1 reads SGHVS; CDR2 reads FNYEAQ. J lost 5 bases, V lost 0 bases, and 8 bases had no gene match. The CDR3 extends over 17 amino acids. The CDR3 region is CASSLASGGAEGDTQYF. For the CDR3, the DNA is TGTGCCAGCAGCTTAGCGAGCGGGGGGGCCGAGGGAGATACGCAGTATTTT.

This chain joins TRBV13 and TRBJ1-2; possible D gene TRBD1, 6 bases. The V and J ends lost 0 bases and 2 bases respectively, with 13 bases between them. This CDR3 is built from 16 residues. The germline V gene encodes CDR1 PRHDT and CDR2 FYEKMQ (reference sequence). CDR3 nucleotide sequence: TGTGCCAGCAGCTTAGGCCCTGACAGGCCCAACTATGGCTACACCTTC. Translated: CASSLGPDRPNYGYTF.

The chain uses TRBV6-4 and TRBJ2-1, with a possible D match to TRBD1 (6 bases). Per germline, CDR1 MRHNA and CDR2 SNTAGT. This CDR3 comprises 13 residues. The V end was cut by 2 bases, the J end by 5 bases, with 7 bases between. CDR3 region: CASSDRDNNEQFF. The CDR3 coding sequence is TGTGCCAGCAGTGACCGGGACAACAATGAGCAGTTCTTC.